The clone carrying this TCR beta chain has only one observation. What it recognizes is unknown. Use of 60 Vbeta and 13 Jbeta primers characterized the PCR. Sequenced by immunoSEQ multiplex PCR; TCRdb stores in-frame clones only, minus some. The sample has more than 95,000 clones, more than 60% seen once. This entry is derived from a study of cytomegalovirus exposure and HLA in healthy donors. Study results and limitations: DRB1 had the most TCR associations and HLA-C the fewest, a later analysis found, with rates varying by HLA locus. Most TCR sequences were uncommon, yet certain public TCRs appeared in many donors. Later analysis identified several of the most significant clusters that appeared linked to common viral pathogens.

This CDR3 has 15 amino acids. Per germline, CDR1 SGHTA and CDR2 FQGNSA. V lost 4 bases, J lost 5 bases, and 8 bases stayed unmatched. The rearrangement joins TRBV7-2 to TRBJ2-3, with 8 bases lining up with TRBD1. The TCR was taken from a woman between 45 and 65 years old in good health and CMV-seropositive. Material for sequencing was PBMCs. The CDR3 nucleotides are TGTGCCAGCAGCTCGACAGGGGTTCTAGGAGATACGCAGTATTTT. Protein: CASSSTGVLGDTQYF.